What follows are 20 T cell receptor beta chains derived from one specimen sequenced in a study of identical twins. Each CDR3 protein gets one entry after TCRdb re-called the 5' RACE reads with MiXCR. The repertoire holds roughly 1.6 million distinct CDR3 sequences, around 29% seen once, with 0.27% in the top ten. The material sequenced was cord blood. These receptors came from a newborn girl in good health.

With regard to this clonotype: Germline and junction disagree at one end, which may indicate a read error. J is TRBJ1-5 and V is TRBV27, with 8 bases fitting TRBD1. The CDR3 totals 15 residues. The V gene's germline CDR1 is MNHEY and CDR2 SMNVEV (reference sequence). Here the CDR3 DNA reads TGTGCCAGCAAACAGGGACAGGCCAGAAATCCGCCCCAGCATTTT. Its translation is CASKQGQARNPPQHF.

This clonotype was seen a handful of times. This chain connects TRBV27 to TRBJ2-1, with D hard to call. The J call is doubtful: the DNA matches TRBJ2-7 better. The CDR3 spans 13 residues. Germline CDR1 and CDR2: MNHEY and SMNVEV (reference sequence). The CDR3 protein is CASSSDVYNEQYF. For the CDR3, the DNA is TGTGCCAGCAGTTCGGACGTATACAATGAGCAGTACTTC.

V and J are TRBV27 and TRBJ1-4, with unresolved D. V was shortened by 5 bases and J by 8 bases, with 18 bases between the two germline ends. This CDR3 has 15 residues. Germline V lookup: CDR1 MNHEY, CDR2 SMNVEV (reference sequence). Written as DNA, the CDR3 is TGTGCCAGCAGTCCGGATCTGACTGATTGGGAAAAACTGTTTTTT. Amino acids: CASSPDLTDWEKLFF.

The chain carries TRBV20-1 and TRBJ2-1; D call uncertain. Trimming removed 5 bases at V and 10 bases at J, with 12 bases between. The germline V gene has CDR1 DFQATT and CDR2 SNEGSKA (reference sequence). CDR3 length: 11 residues. This chain's CDR3 is CSARETYEQFF. DNA for the CDR3: TGCAGTGCTCGTGAAACCTACGAGCAGTTCTTC.

The rearrangement joins TRBV4-1 to TRBJ2-7; D possibly corresponds to TRBD1 (6 bases). The DNA matches TRBJ2-5 better at its end, which makes the J call doubtful. The CDR3 spans 15 residues. Germline lookup yields CDR1 MGHRA and CDR2 YSYEKL. The CDR3 loop is CASSQEYRAQETQYF. CDR3 nucleotides: TGCGCCAGCAGCCAAGAATACAGGGCTCAGGAGACCCAGTACTTC.

This chain connects TRBV24-1 to TRBJ2-5; TRBD1 agrees at 9 bases. The CDR3 has 15 residues. V lost 4 bases to trimming and J lost 5 bases; unmatched junction nucleotides: 7. CDR1 KGHDR and CDR2 SFDVKD come from the germline V gene. The CDR3 protein is CATSEGTGIRETQYF. DNA for the CDR3: TGTGCCACCAGTGAGGGGACAGGGATCAGGGAGACCCAGTACTTC.

This clonotype was counted a few times. The chain joins TRBV10-2 to TRBJ1-1; D is perhaps TRBD1 (5 bases). The germline V and J ends were trimmed by 11 bases and 1 base, with 11 bases remaining between them. CDR3 length: 12 residues. The germline V gene has CDR1 WSHSY and CDR2 SAAADI. The chain's CDR3 is CAPRQRNTEAFF. Written as DNA, the CDR3 is TGCGCCCCCCGACAGAGGAACACTGAAGCTTTCTTT.

This clonotype showed up many times. J is TRBJ1-2 and V is TRBV5-1; a possible D gene is TRBD1 (5 bases). This CDR3 has 13 amino acids. V was shortened by 4 bases and J by 4 bases, with 11 bases between the two germline ends. Looked up from germline, CDR1 is SGHRS and CDR2 is YFSETQ. CDR3 sequence: CASSDRGSYGYTF. The CDR3 nucleotides read TGCGCCAGCAGCGACCGGGGCAGCTATGGCTACACCTTC.

This chain links TRBV5-6 with TRBJ1-1; D is unclear. CDR3 size: 17 residues. Trimming pared 0 bases from V and 2 bases from J, leaving 17 bases between. The germline gives CDR1 SGHDT, CDR2 YYEEEE. The CDR3 protein is CASSLVVGDLANTEAFF. The CDR3 nucleotides are TGTGCCAGCAGCTTGGTAGTAGGCGACCTGGCCAACACTGAAGCTTTCTTT. The complete variable domain, with remaining parts taken from reference TRBV5-6 and TRBJ1-1, reads DAGVTQSPTHLIKTRGQQVTLRCSPKSGHDTVSWYQQALGQGPQFIFQYYEEEERQRGNFPDRFSGHQFPNYSSELNVNALLLGDSALYLCASSLVVGDLANTEAFFGQGTRLTVV.

This clonotype was counted only a few times. CDR3: CASSFQGYEQFF. The CDR3 nucleotides read TGTGCCAGCAGCTTTCAAGGCTATGAGCAGTTCTTC. V is TRBV7-2 and J is TRBJ2-1, with D unclear. This CDR3 has 12 amino acids. V shed 3 bases and J shed 8 bases, with 8 bases lying between them. CDR1 SGHTA and CDR2 FQGNSA come from the germline V gene.

This clonotype has more than one count but fewer than ten. V usage is TRBV5-1 and J usage is TRBJ2-1; D may be TRBD1 or TRBD2 (5 bases each). V was trimmed by 6 bases and J by 2 bases, leaving 15 bases between them. CDR3 length: 15 amino acids. Germline V lookup: CDR1 SGHRS, CDR2 YFSETQ. The CDR3 coding sequence is TGCGCCAGCAAAACAGGACTCGGGGCCTACAATGAGCAGTTCTTC. Its translation is CASKTGLGAYNEQFF.

The J gene is TRBJ1-5, the V gene TRBV10-3; tentative D call: TRBD1 (5 bases). CDR1 and CDR2 (germline): ENHRY, SYGVKD. The V and J ends lost 0 bases and 8 bases respectively, with 5 bases between them. The CDR3 runs 12 residues. This chain's CDR3 is CAISESREPQHF. In nucleotides, the CDR3 is TGTGCCATCAGTGAGTCCAGGGAGCCCCAGCATTTT.

This clonotype was picked up a small number of times. V and J are TRBV4-2 and TRBJ1-2, with D perhaps matching TRBD1 (5 bases). This CDR3 spans 13 amino acids. Trimming cost V 3 bases and J 5 bases, with 10 bases left between them. Germline V gene data show CDR1 as LGHNA and CDR2 as YNFKEQ. CDR3 in amino acids: CASSHRGGYGYTF. DNA of the CDR3: TGTGCCAGCAGCCACCGTGGGGGGTATGGCTACACCTTC.

CDR3 sequence (DNA): TGCGCCAGCAGCGCCTCGACTAGCCTACAATACAATGAGCAGTTCTTC. Translated, it gives CASSASTSLQYNEQFF. The chain is built from TRBV5-1 and TRBJ2-1; 7 nucleotides align to TRBD2. J gave up 4 bases and V 4 bases, and 11 bases lay outside the gene matches. In germline, CDR1 is SGHRS, CDR2 YFSETQ. This CDR3 spans 16 amino acids. The variable domain in full, with the rest retrieved from reference TRBV5-1 and TRBJ2-1, is KAGVTQTPRYLIKTRGQQVTLSCSPISGHRSVSWYQQTPGQGLQFLFEYFSETQRNKGNFPGRFSGRQFSNSRSEMNVSTLELGDSALYLCASSASTSLQYNEQFFGPGTRLTVL.

The J gene is TRBJ2-3, the V gene TRBV5-5, with D possibly TRBD2 on 6 matching bases. Looked up from germline, CDR1 is SGHKS and CDR2 is YYEKEE (reference sequence). The length of the CDR3 is 16 residues. V was clipped by 1 base and J by 4 bases, with 16 bases between them. CDR3 DNA sequence: TGTGCCAGCAGCTTGTTGGCGGCAACGGGGGCAGATACGCAGTATTTT. Protein product: CASSLLAATGADTQYF.

The chain is built from TRBV4-1 and TRBJ2-1; 12 nucleotides line up with TRBD2. The CDR3 contains 19 residues. V was clipped by 1 base and J by 2 bases; unmatched bases: 9. Germline CDR1 and CDR2: MGHRA and YSYEKL. Here the CDR3 DNA reads TGCGCCAGCAGCCAAGTGACAAAACTAGCGGGAGGACCCTACAATGAGCAGTTCTTC. Protein product: CASSQVTKLAGGPYNEQFF.

The chain employs TRBV7-2 and TRBJ2-1, with TRBD2 identical over 8 bases. The J call is doubtful: the DNA matches TRBJ2-7 better. The V gene's germline CDR1 is SGHTA and CDR2 FQGNSA. CDR3 size: 16 residues. Here the CDR3 reads CASSLEVGRANNEQYF. In nucleotides, the CDR3 is TGTGCCAGCAGCTTAGAGGTCGGGAGGGCCAACAATGAGCAGTACTTC.

This clonotype appeared a few times. The rearrangement links TRBV12-3 or TRBV12-4 to TRBJ1-2, with 7 positions matching TRBD1. The CDR3 spans 13 residues. Germline trimming cut 9 bases from V and 2 bases from J; bases unmatched to any gene: 6. In DNA, the CDR3 is TGTGCCAGTGGCGAACAGGGGAACTATGGCTACACCTTC. This translates into CASGEQGNYGYTF.

Points on this clonotype: The germline gene is not matched at one end of the junction; a read error may be the cause. The chain links TRBV24-1 to TRBJ2-1; 9 nucleotides match TRBD1. CDR1 is KGHDR and CDR2 is SFDVKD in the germline V gene. The CDR3 is 14 amino acids. The CDR3 sequence is CATSGTGNYNEQFF. The DNA for the CDR3 is TGTGCCACGAGTGGGACAGGGAACTACAATGAGCAGTTCTTC.

The rearrangement uses TRBV20-1 and TRBJ1-6; the match to TRBD1 covers 7 bases. Germline V gene sequence: CDR1 DFQATT, CDR2 SNEGSKA (reference sequence). This CDR3 has 13 amino acids. Losses at the gene ends were 1 base for V and 10 bases for J; bases not matched to a gene: 4. CDR3 coding DNA: TGCAGTGCTAGAGGAACAGGGGAATCACCCCTCCACTTT. Protein sequence: CSARGTGESPLHF.